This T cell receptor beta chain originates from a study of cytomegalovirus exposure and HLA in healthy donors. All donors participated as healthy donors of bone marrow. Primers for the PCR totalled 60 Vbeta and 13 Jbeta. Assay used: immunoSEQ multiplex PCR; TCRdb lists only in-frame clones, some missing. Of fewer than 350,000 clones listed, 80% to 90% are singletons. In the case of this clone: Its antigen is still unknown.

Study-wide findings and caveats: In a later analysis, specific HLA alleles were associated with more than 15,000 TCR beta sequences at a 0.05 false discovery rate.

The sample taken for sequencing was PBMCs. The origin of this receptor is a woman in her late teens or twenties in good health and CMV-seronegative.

DNA of the CDR3: TGTGCCACCAGCAGGGGAGGGACTAGCGGGGACCTCAGGGAGACCCAGTACTTC. It translates to CATSRGGTSGDLRETQYF. The chain uses TRBV15 and TRBJ2-5, with 13 bases that match TRBD2. The germline CDR1 and CDR2 sequences are LNHNV and YYDKDF (reference sequence). With 3 bases clipped from V and 5 bases from J, the junction kept 12 bases outside the gene matches. This CDR3 is 18 amino acids long.